A selection of T cell receptor beta chains follows, all from one sample in a study of CD8 T cells in ankylosing spondylitis. One entry per CDR3 protein, called by TCRdb with MiXCR from the 5' RACE reads. Here the sample spans 700,000 or so distinct CDR3 sequences, around 20% being singletons. Sequenced sample: blood, either unsorted or a sorted T cell fraction (not recorded which). These receptors were collected from a male donor with ankylosing spondylitis. CDR3s include the opening cysteine and the closing phenylalanine or tryptophan. The D gene is left open where the match is weak.

CATSINFSGAETQYF	TRBJ2-5	TRBV15	TRBD2
CASRGGRLEAFF	TRBJ1-1	TRBV30	.
CATSGTGGISTDTQYF	TRBJ2-3	TRBV24-1	TRBD1
CASSQDVDWDNEQFF	TRBJ2-1	TRBV4-2	.
CASGRTTNTGELFF	TRBJ2-2	TRBV12-3/TRBV12-4	.
CASSQVAISDTQYF	TRBJ2-3	TRBV4-2	.
CSVPGTGGGKNIQYF	TRBJ2-4	TRBV29-1	TRBD1
CASSLNEGGAAGGYTF	TRBJ1-2	TRBV5-1	TRBD1
CASSLASGGGQETQYF	TRBJ2-5	TRBV7-2	TRBD2
CSAREGTFNEKLFF	TRBJ1-4	TRBV20-1	.
CATRETGGDEQYF	TRBJ2-7	TRBV24-1	TRBD1
CSASAQGGGYTF	TRBJ1-2	TRBV20-1	.
CSVVGLYEQYF	TRBJ2-7	TRBV29-1	.
CASSLTGANNSPLHF	TRBJ1-6	TRBV5-1	.
CSVEEGTGDFYGYTF	TRBJ1-2	TRBV29-1	TRBD1
CASSYSSQGEAFF	TRBJ1-1	TRBV6-6	.
CASSVDGTSGNTIYF	TRBJ1-3	TRBV9	.
CASSLGTAGNTGELFF	TRBJ2-2	TRBV5-1	.
CSASRDREAFF	TRBJ1-1	TRBV20-1	.
CASSPGTEEKLFF	TRBJ1-4	TRBV9	.
CASSQELAESSYNEQFF	TRBJ2-1	TRBV4-3	TRBD2
CSARERGLGGNTIYF	TRBJ1-3	TRBV20-1	TRBD1
CASSYSWDSPYEQYF	TRBJ2-7	TRBV6-5	TRBD1
CSARDLQGNSGNTIYF	TRBJ1-3	TRBV20-1	.
CASSLGLTYGYTF	TRBJ1-2	TRBV7-9	.
CSARDPSRVNTEAFF	TRBJ1-1	TRBV20-1	.
CASSPGIEINEQFF	TRBJ2-1	TRBV18	.
CASSDSTSGGYTQYF	TRBJ2-3	TRBV10-1	TRBD2
CASSPREGDGYTF	TRBJ1-2	TRBV9	.
CASSLEYGPGGAKLFF	TRBJ1-4	TRBV7-8	.
CASSLEPPGIAGGWAYEQYF	TRBJ2-7	TRBV11-2	TRBD2
CASSHRRGGTQYF	TRBJ2-5	TRBV7-3	.
CASTVTSGTGELFF	TRBJ2-2	TRBV5-1	TRBD2
CASSSVGVDSPLHF	TRBJ1-6	TRBV7-2	.
CAWSVQNEQFF	TRBJ2-1	TRBV30	.
CATSDLFEQYF	TRBJ2-7	TRBV24-1	.
CASSLFNPGVRTEAFF	TRBJ1-1	TRBV5-6	.
CASSSLDRSYGYTF	TRBJ1-2	TRBV27	.
CASSQDAHGTSGNNEQFF	TRBJ2-1	TRBV4-2	TRBD2
CASSLGTGVFDGYTF	TRBJ1-2	TRBV5-6	TRBD1
CASSQPGGYNEKLFF	TRBJ1-4	TRBV3-1	.